A single T cell receptor (beta chain) is shown here with its context. Antigen unknown. CDR1 DFQATT and CDR2 SNEGSKA come from the germline V gene (reference sequence). The CDR3 is made up of 13 amino acids. Trimming took off 3 bases at V and 3 bases at J, with 9 bases between the two ends. This entry comes from a study of CD8 T cells in ankylosing spondylitis. TCRdb analysed the 5' RACE reads with MiXCR anew, one entry per CDR3 protein. The sample carries under 170,000 distinct CDR3 sequences, about 42% recorded once. The study's findings and limits: A TCR beta motif of 7 or 8 highly homologous variants appeared characteristic of ankylosing spondylitis blood.

This chain links TRBV20-1 with TRBJ1-3, with D perhaps TRBD1 (5 bases). The sequence was obtained from a male donor with ankylosing spondylitis. Sequencing used synovial fluid, either unsorted or a sorted T cell fraction (not recorded which). The CDR3 nucleotides read TGCAGTGCTAGCCGGGGGGATGGAAACACCATATATTTT. Translating gives CSASRGDGNTIYF.